Sequencing of this TCR beta chain was carried out in a study of siplizumab effects on memory and regulatory T cells. Assays covered 100,000 or so TCR templates per sample. Generated by immunoSEQ multiplex PCR, the TCRdb table keeps only in-frame clones and is missing some. The table has some 120,000 clones, around 95% seen once; the top ten hold over 0.15%. Comment on this clone: Its antigen is as yet unknown.

This CDR3 region has 10 residues. The V end was cut by 6 bases, the J end by 5 bases, with 5 bases between. Regarding the study as a whole: In siplizumab cultures, the suppressive function of proliferating Tregs remained unconfirmed.

The gene calls are TRBV23-1 and TRBJ2-7; unclear D gene. TRBV23-1 is an ORF, with its function uncertain. The sequenced material came from non-Treg CD4+ T cells sorted from blood. The sequence was obtained from a human donor in good health. The CDR3 nucleotides read TGCGCCAGCAGCTGCCACGAGCAGTACTTC. Protein sequence: CASSCHEQYF.